One sample yielded the 13 T cell receptor beta chains listed below, sequenced in a study of OX40 agonist ivuxolimab in advanced cancers. Using immunoSEQ multiplex PCR, the repertoire was profiled, and TCRdb retains in-frame clones only, with some absent. The sample includes under 55,000 clones, 70% to 90% of them seen just once. The source material was CD4+ or CD8+ T cells sorted from blood, sampled in a trial of the OX40 agonist ivuxolimab. All receptors come from an adult with an advanced solid tumor such as melanoma, head and neck, liver or kidney cancer.

The chain is built from TRBV25-1 and TRBJ1-1; D not resolved. Germline V lookup: CDR1 MGHDK, CDR2 SYGVNS. V lost 5 bases to trimming and J lost 4 bases, with 11 bases between them. This CDR3 is 13 amino acids long. The CDR3 nucleotides read TGTGCCAGCAGTCTGGTCGAGGGCACTGAAGCTTTCTTT. This translates into CASSLVEGTEAFF.

The rearrangement joins TRBV11-2 to TRBJ1-5; TRBD1 matches 8 bases. The CDR3 length is 15 residues. Germline assignment: CDR1 SGHAT and CDR2 FQNNGV. The V segment lost 1 base and the J segment 4 bases; nucleotides outside the gene matches: 3. The CDR3 DNA reads TGTGCCAGCAGCTTAGGCAGGGGGCCAAATCAGCCCCAGCATTTT. Amino acid sequence: CASSLGRGPNQPQHF.

V usage is TRBV9 and J usage is TRBJ2-7; D may be TRBD1 (6 bases). V lost 4 bases and J 4 bases, leaving 15 bases between the germline ends. Germline-derived CDR1 and CDR2 are SGDLS and YYNGEE. The CDR3 sequence is 14 residues long. The CDR3 nucleotides read TGTGCCAGCAGCCCACGGGACATGAGTTACGAGCAGTACTTC. It codes for CASSPRDMSYEQYF.

This chain connects TRBV4-1 to TRBJ1-1; 7 nucleotides align to TRBD1. The V gene's germline CDR1 is MGHRA and CDR2 YSYEKL. The V gene end was trimmed by 0 bases and the J gene end by 8 bases; junction bases not matched to a gene: 3. This CDR3 has 13 residues. CDR3 coding DNA: TGCGCCAGCAGCCAAGATATGGACAGGGAAGCTTTCTTT. This translates into CASSQDMDREAFF.

This clone was recorded once. The chain is built from TRBV19 and TRBJ2-6; no clear D gene. The CDR3 is 17 residues long. The V end lost 5 bases, the J end lost 5 bases, and 19 bases lay between the germline ends. Looked up from germline, CDR1 is LNHDA and CDR2 is SQIVND (reference sequence). The CDR3 loop is CASSFGKSQSRANVLTF. Written as DNA, the CDR3 is TGTGCCAGTAGTTTCGGTAAATCACAAAGTCGGGCCAACGTCCTGACTTTC.

The chain recombines TRBV23-1 with TRBJ2-1, with 12 positions matching TRBD2. TRBV23-1 has ORF status, its function being uncertain. There are 22 residues in the CDR3. The ends lost 3 bases at V and 0 bases at J; junction bases unmatched: 18. The CDR3 coding sequence is TGCGCCAGCAGTCACCGGGTCCCCAGACTAGCGGGAGCCTCCCTCTCCTACAATGAGCAGTTCTTC. Translated, it gives CASSHRVPRLAGASLSYNEQFF.

The chain employs TRBV7-9 and TRBJ1-5; possible D gene TRBD1, 5 bases. Between the trimmed V and J ends, which lost 1 base and 3 bases, there was a span of 10 bases. This CDR3 comprises 15 residues. Germline-derived CDR1 and CDR2 are SEHNR and FQNEAQ (reference sequence). The CDR3 DNA reads as TGTGCCAGCAGCTTAGAAACGACAGTCAATCAGCCCCAGCATTTT. It encodes CASSLETTVNQPQHF.

V and J are TRBV20-1 and TRBJ1-1; possible D gene TRBD1, 6 bases. Per germline, CDR1 DFQATT and CDR2 SNEGSKA (reference sequence). V lost 7 bases to trimming and J lost 7 bases, with 13 bases between them. The length of the CDR3 is 11 residues. The chain's CDR3 is CSVRTALEAFF. In DNA form, the CDR3 reads TGCAGTGTCAGGACAGCACTTGAAGCTTTCTTT.

The genes are TRBV19 and TRBJ2-1; no reliable D call. Trimming left V 7 bases short and J 0 bases short, with 10 bases between. The CDR3 length is 14 residues. CDR1 is LNHDA, CDR2 SQIVND, per germline (reference sequence). This CDR3 is CASTPQSSYNEQFF. In DNA, the CDR3 is TGTGCCAGTACTCCCCAGAGCTCCTACAATGAGCAGTTCTTC.

This clone has a handful of counts. The chain employs TRBV7-9 and TRBJ1-1; 8 bases align to TRBD1. Germline V lookup: CDR1 SEHNR, CDR2 FQNEAQ (reference sequence). After removal of 6 bases from V and 3 bases from J, the junction contained 6 bases not matched to a gene. This CDR3 comprises 14 residues. The CDR3 DNA follows: TGTGCCAGCAGACCCTCAGGGGGCGACACTGAAGCTTTCTTT. Its protein is CASRPSGGDTEAFF.

This rearrangement joins TRBV9 to TRBJ2-7; D is perhaps TRBD2 (5 bases). V lost 0 bases and J lost 1, with 8 bases in between. Germline lookup yields CDR1 SGDLS and CDR2 YYNGEE. The CDR3 length is 14 residues. The CDR3 DNA follows: TGTGCCAGCAGCGTAGGCCTAGCTTCCTACGAGCAGTACTTC. It yields the protein CASSVGLASYEQYF.

This rearrangement joins TRBV7-9 to TRBJ1-5; D ambiguous. The CDR3 runs to 14 residues. Germline CDR1 is SEHNR and CDR2 is FQNEAQ (reference sequence). With 5 bases removed from V and 4 bases from J, the gap between germline ends came to 12 bases. CDR3 sequence: CASSTGGANQPQHF. CDR3 nucleotides: TGTGCCAGCAGCACCGGAGGCGCGAATCAGCCCCAGCATTTT.

This chain links TRBV9 with TRBJ2-1; 10 bases fit TRBD2. CDR1 is SGDLS and CDR2 is YYNGEE in the germline V gene. The CDR3 runs to 19 residues. V dropped 4 bases and J dropped 2; count of bases not matched to a gene: 15. The CDR3 nucleotides read TGTGCCAGCAGCTTAACCGGGACTAGCGTACGAAACCCCTACAATGAGCAGTTCTTC. It is translated as CASSLTGTSVRNPYNEQFF.